This T cell receptor beta chain is from a study of identical twins. At least ten counts were recorded for this clonotype. Its antigen is not identified. Findings and caveats of the study: Among out-of-frame alpha sequences shared by twins, low generation probability occurred in excess.

Using its own MiXCR run on the 5' RACE reads, TCRdb lists one record per CDR3 protein. The table lists roughly 710,000 distinct CDR3 sequences, approximately 6.1% of them singletons. The CDR3 contains 16 residues. CDR1 and CDR2 (germline): SEHNR, FQNEAQ (reference sequence). V lost 0 bases to trimming and J lost 4 bases, with 12 bases between them. All of the donors were Caucasians in good health. This sequence originates from a man aged 18 to 35 in good health. The rearrangement links TRBV7-9 to TRBJ1-4; no definite D call. Source material: naive T cells sorted from blood. This chain's CDR3 is CASSLATSRDNEKLFF. DNA of the CDR3: TGTGCCAGCAGCTTAGCGACCTCTCGGGATAATGAAAAACTGTTTTTT.